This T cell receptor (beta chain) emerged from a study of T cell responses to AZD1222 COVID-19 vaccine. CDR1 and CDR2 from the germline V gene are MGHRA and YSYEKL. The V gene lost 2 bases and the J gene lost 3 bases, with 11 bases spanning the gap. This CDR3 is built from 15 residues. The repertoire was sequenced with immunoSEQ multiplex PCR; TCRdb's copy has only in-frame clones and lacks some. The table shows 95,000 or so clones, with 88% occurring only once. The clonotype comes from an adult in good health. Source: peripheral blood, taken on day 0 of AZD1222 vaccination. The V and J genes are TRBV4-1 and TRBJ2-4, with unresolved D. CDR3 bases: TGCGCCAGCAGCCAACTGACGGGCGGCAAAAACATTCAGTACTTC. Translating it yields CASSQLTGGKNIQYF.